Listed here are 20 T cell receptor beta chains from one sample, sequenced in a study of T cells in women clearing cervical HPV infection. Profiling relied on immunoSEQ multiplex PCR, and the TCRdb table lists in-frame clones only, not all of them. Its table records 20,000 or so clones. The specimen was blood buffy coat. The origin of the receptors is a woman between 18 and 69 years old with a cervical HPV16 infection that either progressed to CIN3+ or cleared (not recorded which).

Comment on this clone: The CDR3 end lies 3 residues beyond the end of the read and is filled in from the germline J gene. V and J are TRBV6-2 or TRBV6-3 and TRBJ1-5; possibly TRBD1 for D (5 bases). Germline loops: CDR1 MNHEY, CDR2 SVGEGT. V was clipped by 5 bases and J by 5 bases, with 10 bases between them. The CDR3 totals 13 residues. The part of the CDR3 DNA that was read is TGTGCCAGCAGTCAGGCCAGGGATCAGCCC. It translates to CASSQARDQP. The whole CDR3 sequence reads CASSQARDQPQHF.

Remarks on this clone: The read is 3 residues too short to cover the CDR3 end, so that end is filled in from the germline J gene. The genes are TRBV19 and TRBJ1-5; 9 nucleotides agree with TRBD1. The CDR3 consists of 14 residues. With 7 bases clipped from V and 2 bases from J, the junction kept 3 bases outside the gene matches. CDR1 is LNHDA and CDR2 is SQIVND in the germline V gene (reference sequence). The CDR3 reads CASKDRGGNQPQHF. Incomplete CDR3 DNA: TGTGCCAGTAAGGACAGGGGCGGCAATCAGCCC.

Note on this clone: The read finishes 3 residues shy of the CDR3 end, and the germline J gene is used to complete it. This sequence joins TRBV5-1 and TRBJ1-2; a weak D match, TRBD1 (5 bases). This CDR3 is 13 amino acids long. Deletions cut 0 bases from V and 5 bases from J, with 8 bases between. The V gene's germline CDR1 is SGHRS and CDR2 YFSETQ. CDR3 DNA, as far as it was read: TGCGCCAGCAGCTTGGGCAGGGTTTATGGC. Translating it yields CASSLGRVYG. The complete CDR3 reads CASSLGRVYGYTF.

On this clone itself: The read terminates 3 residues before the CDR3 end, so the remaining end is supplied by the germline J gene. This chain joins TRBV20-1 and TRBJ1-6; 8 bases fit TRBD1. The CDR3 has 15 residues. CDR1 and CDR2 (germline): DFQATT, SNEGSKA (reference sequence). The V and J ends lost 0 bases and 7 bases, in that order; junction bases with no gene match: 5. The CDR3: CSAREQTGVNSPLHF. CDR3 DNA, as far as it was read: TGCAGTGCTAGAGAACAGACAGGGGTAAATTCACCC.

As concerns this clone: The DNA ends 3 residues before the CDR3 does, and the rest of the CDR3 is filled in from the germline J gene. The V and J genes are TRBV19 and TRBJ2-3, with TRBD1 matching 8 bases. CDR1 and CDR2 from the germline V gene are LNHDA and SQIVND (reference sequence). The CDR3 is 14 residues long. V gave up 8 bases and J gave up 4 bases; unmatched junction bases: 8. CDR3 in amino acids: CASQGQGSPDTQYF. The sequenced part of the CDR3 DNA is TGTGCCAGTCAAGGACAGGGAAGCCCAGATACG.

Note on this clone: The read finishes 3 residues shy of the CDR3 end, and the germline J gene is used to complete it. The chain uses TRBV20-1 and TRBJ2-7; D call uncertain. Germline CDR1 reads DFQATT; CDR2 reads SNEGSKA (reference sequence). The CDR3 is 12 amino acids. V shed 0 bases and J shed 0 bases, with 3 bases lying between them. CDR3 region: CSARDNSYEQYF. The covered CDR3 bases are TGCAGTGCTAGAGACAACTCCTACGAG.

About this clone: The read halts 3 residues ahead of the CDR3 end, with the missing end drawn from the germline J gene. V usage is TRBV20-1 and J usage is TRBJ2-2; 8 bases align to TRBD2. The CDR3 has 15 amino acids. V dropped 3 bases and J dropped 7; count of bases not matched to a gene: 10. Germline loops: CDR1 DFQATT, CDR2 SNEGSKA (reference sequence). Here the CDR3 reads CSARSPVAGLGELFF. CDR3 DNA (partial): TGCAGTGCTAGGTCTCCAGTAGCGGGGCTCGGGGAG.

Of note for this clone: The CDR3 end lies 3 residues beyond the end of the read and is filled in from the germline J gene. The gene calls are TRBV30 and TRBJ1-1; D remains ambiguous. Germline lookup yields CDR1 GTSNPN and CDR2 SVGIG (reference sequence). Trimming pared 0 bases from V and 3 bases from J, leaving 11 bases between. The length of the CDR3 is 14 residues. CDR3 bases read: TGTGCCTGGAGTGTTCGGGTGTCGGACACTGAA. Its translation is CAWSVRVSDTE. The whole CDR3 region reads CAWSVRVSDTEAFF. Combining the CDR3 with reference TRBV30 and TRBJ1-1 gives the whole variable domain SQTIHQWPATLVQPVGSPLSLECTVEGTSNPNLYWYRQAAGRGLQLLFYSVGIGQISSEVPQNLSASRPQDRQFILSSKKLLLSDSGFYLCAWSVRVSDTEAFFGQGTRLTVV.

As to this clone: Read data end 3 residues before the CDR3 end; the end is taken from the germline J gene. The chain combines TRBV29-1 with TRBJ2-7, with 7 positions matching TRBD1. The CDR3 consists of 12 residues. Germline V CDR1 and CDR2: SQVTM, ANQGSEA. V was pared by 0 bases and J by 5 bases, with 1 base of the junction left unmatched. Incomplete CDR3 DNA: TGCAGCGTTGAAGAAGGGGGCGACGAG. It translates to CSVEEGGDE. The full CDR3 protein is CSVEEGGDEQYF.

This clone shows up as medium-sized (0.01 to 0.1%) by frequency. The read falls 3 residues short of the CDR3 end, and the missing part is taken from the germline J gene. The rearrangement links TRBV20-1 to TRBJ2-4; D perhaps matches TRBD1 (6 bases). The germline CDR1 and CDR2 sequences are DFQATT and SNEGSKA (reference sequence). The CDR3 has 13 residues. The V and J ends lost 7 bases and 6 bases respectively, with 16 bases between them. CDR3 DNA (partial): TGCAGTGGACCCCAGGGGAATGGAAACATT. It translates to CSGPQGNGNI. Given in full, the CDR3 is CSGPQGNGNIQYF.

The CDR3 loop is CASSLGEGRRTEAFF. The CDR3 bases that were read are TGTGCCAGCAGCTTAGGAGAGGGTCGACGAACTGAA. The rearrangement uses TRBV7-8 and TRBJ1-1; D is undetermined. The read falls 3 residues short of the CDR3 end, and the missing part is taken from the germline J gene. The V end was cut by 1 base, the J end by 5 bases, with 14 bases between. Looked up from germline, CDR1 is SGHVS and CDR2 is FQNEAQ. The CDR3 covers 15 residues.

A note on this clone: The read finishes 3 residues shy of the CDR3 end, and the germline J gene is used to complete it. V and J are TRBV18 and TRBJ2-3; 9 bases align to TRBD1. The V gene end was trimmed by 3 bases and the J gene end by 6 bases; junction bases not matched to a gene: 10. CDR3 length: 16 amino acids. Germline V lookup: CDR1 KGHSH, CDR2 LQKENI. The covered CDR3 bases are TGTGCCAGCTCACCGGACAGGGGCAGTTTGAGGGATACG. Amino acids: CASSPDRGSLRDT. The CDR3, in full, reads CASSPDRGSLRDTQYF.

Notes on this clone: The DNA ends 3 residues before the CDR3 does, and the rest of the CDR3 is filled in from the germline J gene. The same CDR3 is also encoded by other DNA sequences in this sample. The V and J genes are TRBV14 and TRBJ1-2, with D possibly matching TRBD1 (5 bases). V dropped 1 base and J dropped 4 bases, with 7 bases sitting between them. Germline CDR1 reads SGHDN; CDR2 reads FVKESK. This CDR3 comprises 13 residues. The CDR3 DNA, read in part, is TGTGCCAGCAGCCAAGGACAGACCTATGGC. The encoded protein is CASSQGQTYG. The whole CDR3 is CASSQGQTYGYTF.

About this clone itself: The junction and the germline gene differ at one end; a read error may be behind it. The read terminates 3 residues before the CDR3 end, so the remaining end is supplied by the germline J gene. The V gene is TRBV7-7, the J gene TRBJ2-3; TRBD1 might be the D (5 bases). Germline V gives CDR1 SSHAT, CDR2 FNYEAQ (reference sequence). The CDR3 loop spans 14 amino acids. CDR3 residues: CASSLGTQGDTQYF. The DNA read from the CDR3 is TGTGCTAGCAGCTTAGGAACCCAGGGAGATACG.

Of note for this clone: Coverage ceases 3 residues before the CDR3 finishes, and the germline J gene fills in the end. The chain uses TRBV5-1 and TRBJ2-1; 7 bases fit TRBD1. This CDR3 region has 15 residues. V trimming: 2 bases; J trimming: 8 bases; junction bases outside the gene matches: 10. Germline CDR1 SGHRS, CDR2 YFSETQ. CDR3 DNA, as far as it was read: TGCGCCAGCAGCTTAGACCCAGCCGGGACAGATGAG. It encodes CASSLDPAGTDE. The CDR3 in its entirety is CASSLDPAGTDEQFF.

On this clone itself: Sequencing ends 3 residues short of the CDR3 end; the germline J gene provides the rest. The chain links TRBV7-2 to TRBJ2-7; D gene ambiguous. This CDR3 spans 13 amino acids. The germline V gene encodes CDR1 SGHTA and CDR2 FQGNSA. V was shortened by 3 bases and J by 6 bases, with 12 bases between the two germline ends. The CDR3 here is CASSFKGSGEQYF. CDR3 bases read: TGTGCCAGCAGCTTCAAGGGTTCAGGCGAG.

With respect to this clone: The sequence runs out 3 residues before the end of the CDR3; the remainder is reconstructed from the germline J gene. The rearrangement joins TRBV4-2 to TRBJ2-5; the D gene is possibly TRBD1 (5 bases). The V end lost 0 bases, the J end lost 4 bases, and 12 bases lay between the germline ends. This CDR3 has 15 amino acids. Germline V gene lookup returns CDR1 LGHNA and CDR2 YNFKEQ. CDR3 sequence reads: CASSQDTQGPETQYF. The covered CDR3 bases are TGTGCCAGCAGCCAAGATACCCAGGGCCCAGAGACC.

The CDR3 loop is CSATGDGTEAFF. The sequenced part of the CDR3 DNA is TGCAGTGCTACAGGGGATGGGACTGAA. The gene calls are TRBV20-1 and TRBJ1-1, with D maybe TRBD1 (6 bases). With the read ending 3 residues before the CDR3 end, the germline J gene is used to fill in that end. Germline V gene lookup returns CDR1 DFQATT and CDR2 SNEGSKA (reference sequence). Trimming took 4 bases from V and 5 from J, leaving 11 bases between them. The CDR3 length is 12 residues.

The CDR3 reads CSAPTSESSTDTQYF. The sequenced part of the CDR3 DNA is TGCAGTGCCCCGACTAGCGAATCTAGCACAGATACG. This chain uses TRBV20-1 with TRBJ2-3, with 8 bases fitting TRBD2. The CDR3 end is not reached by the read, which stops 3 residues before it; the germline J gene fills it in. Germline-derived CDR1 and CDR2 are DFQATT and SNEGSKA (reference sequence). The CDR3 is 15 residues long. The V segment lost 6 bases and the J segment 0 bases; nucleotides outside the gene matches: 8.

In the case of this clone: The read terminates 3 residues ahead of where the CDR3 ends, so the germline J gene completes it. V is TRBV5-4 and J is TRBJ2-3, with 8 bases identical to TRBD2. CDR3 size: 14 residues. V was pared by 4 bases and J by 0 bases, with 1 base of the junction left unmatched. Germline V gene lookup returns CDR1 SGHNT and CDR2 YYREEE (reference sequence). Here the CDR3 reads CASSASGSTDTQYF. The sequenced CDR3 bases are TGTGCCAGCAGCGCTAGCGGGAGCACAGATACG.